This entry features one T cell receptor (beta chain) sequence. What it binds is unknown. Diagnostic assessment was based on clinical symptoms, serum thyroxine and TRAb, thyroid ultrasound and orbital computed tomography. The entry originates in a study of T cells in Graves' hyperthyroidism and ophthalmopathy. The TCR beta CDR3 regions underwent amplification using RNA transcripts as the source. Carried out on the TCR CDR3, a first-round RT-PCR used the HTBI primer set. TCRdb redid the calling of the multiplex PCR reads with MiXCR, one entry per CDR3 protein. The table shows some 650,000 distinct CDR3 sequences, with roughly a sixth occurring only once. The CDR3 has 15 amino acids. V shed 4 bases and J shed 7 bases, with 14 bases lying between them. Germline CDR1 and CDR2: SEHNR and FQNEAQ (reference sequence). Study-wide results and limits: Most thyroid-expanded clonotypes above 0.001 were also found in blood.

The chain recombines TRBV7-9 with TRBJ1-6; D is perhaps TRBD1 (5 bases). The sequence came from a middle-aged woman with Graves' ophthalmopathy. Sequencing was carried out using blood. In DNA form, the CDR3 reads TGTGCCAGCAGCTCACAGGCTCTTGAAAATTCACCCCTCCACTTT. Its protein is CASSSQALENSPLHF.